This T cell receptor (beta chain) was retrieved from a study of T cell responses to AZD1222 COVID-19 vaccine. Sequenced by immunoSEQ multiplex PCR; TCRdb stores in-frame clones only, minus some. The table shows fewer than 140,000 clones, with less than 95% occurring only once. Note on this clone: Its matching antigen is unknown.

Whole-study findings and limits: Within unmutated variant regions lay the reported targets of nearly half of spike-specific TCRs. Donors were chiefly white British, with a greater number of females, and clonal diversity was perhaps underestimated. The repertoires were collected only after the peak T cell response.

V was cut by 2 bases and J by 7 bases, with 8 bases left in between. The CDR3 has 13 amino acids. Germline V gene lookup returns CDR1 SGHAT and CDR2 FQDESV (reference sequence). Sequencing was performed on peripheral blood, taken 28 days after the second AZD1222 dose. The V call is TRBV11-1, the J call TRBJ2-2; D is unresolved. This clonotype was obtained from an adult who received the AZD1222 COVID-19 vaccine. Written as DNA, the CDR3 is TGTGCCAGCAGCTTACCCCACGGCGGGGAGCTGTTTTTT. Its translation: CASSLPHGGELFF.